A single sample gave rise to the 5 T cell receptor beta chains below, sequenced in a study of cytomegalovirus exposure and HLA in healthy donors. Vbeta (60) and Jbeta (13) primers were used in the PCR. Clones were read by immunoSEQ multiplex PCR, and TCRdb kept only the in-frame ones, dropping some. This sample has 180,000 or so clones, with roughly 76% found just once. The sample comprised PBMCs. The origin of the receptors is a woman under 30 in good health and CMV-seropositive.

The chain combines TRBV7-2 with TRBJ2-7, with TRBD2 identical over 13 bases. CDR3 length: 15 residues. Germline lookup yields CDR1 SGHTA and CDR2 FQGNSA. V was pared by 5 bases and J by 2 bases, with 3 bases of the junction left unmatched. This chain's CDR3 is CASSTTSGGPYEQYF. DNA of the CDR3: TGTGCCAGCAGCACGACTAGCGGGGGGCCCTACGAGCAGTACTTC. Together with reference TRBV7-2 and TRBJ2-7, the CDR3 gives the full variable domain: GAGVSQSPSNKVTEKGKDVELRCDPISGHTALYWYRQSLGQGLEFLIYFQGNSAPDKSGLPSDRFSAERTGGSVSTLTIQRTQQEDSAVYLCASSTTSGGPYEQYFGPGTRLTVT.

The CDR3 DNA reads TGCGCCAGCAGCCAAGATCCCGCGTGGAGGGGCGCCCGCCAGCCCCAGCATTTT. Translating it yields CASSQDPAWRGARQPQHF. The chain couples TRBV4-1 to TRBJ1-5; D possibly corresponds to TRBD1 (5 bases). The CDR3 length is 18 residues. Trimming took off 0 bases at V and 7 bases at J, with 22 bases between the two ends. Germline CDR1 and CDR2: MGHRA and YSYEKL.

The chain carries TRBV4-1 and TRBJ2-5, with 12 nucleotides matching TRBD2. Trimming at V came to 3 bases and at J to 5 bases, leaving 7 bases not matched to a gene. Germline CDR1 MGHRA, CDR2 YSYEKL. The CDR3 is 16 residues long. CDR3 residues: CASSQSSGGAWETQYF. CDR3 DNA: TGCGCCAGCAGCCAGTCTAGCGGGGGGGCCTGGGAGACCCAGTACTTC.

V is TRBV9 and J is TRBJ2-1, with no clear D. CDR3 length equals 15 residues. Germline CDR1 SGDLS, CDR2 YYNGEE. Trimming left V 0 bases short and J 7 bases short, with 14 bases between. The chain's CDR3 is CASSVAARGANEQFF. In DNA, the CDR3 is TGTGCCAGCAGCGTAGCGGCTCGCGGAGCTAATGAGCAGTTCTTC.

The chain couples TRBV19 to TRBJ2-3, with a tentative D call TRBD2 (5 bases). Germline V gene lookup returns CDR1 LNHDA and CDR2 SQIVND (reference sequence). V shed 1 base and J shed 6 bases, with 11 bases lying between them. The CDR3 has 14 amino acids. In nucleotides, the CDR3 is TGTGCCAGTAGTATAGTGGACGGCGGGGATACGCAGTATTTT. Its protein product is CASSIVDGGDTQYF.